A single sample gave rise to the 21 T cell receptor beta chains below, sequenced in a study of shared clonotypes between healthy human individuals. The repertoire was sequenced with immunoSEQ multiplex PCR; TCRdb's copy has only in-frame clones and lacks some. This sample has about 2.4 million clones, with approximately 92% found just once. Source material: naive CD4+ T cells sorted from blood. Specified subset: CD45RA+ positively selected. The receptors derive from a man younger than 30 in good health.

The chain employs TRBV10-3 and TRBJ2-1; D unclear. Germline V CDR1 and CDR2: ENHRY, SYGVKD. The CDR3 covers 13 residues. Trimming pared 7 bases from V and 3 bases from J, leaving 10 bases between. The CDR3 spells CAIKDEIYNEQFF. CDR3 nucleotides: TGTGCCATCAAGGACGAAATCTACAATGAGCAGTTCTTC.

The chain links TRBV27 to TRBJ1-6; unclear D gene. The germline CDR1 and CDR2 sequences are MNHEY and SMNVEV (reference sequence). The CDR3 has 18 amino acids. Between the trimmed V and J ends, which lost 4 bases and 3 bases, there was a span of 19 bases. DNA of the CDR3: TGTGCCAGCAGTTCCCTACAGCTTCTCAATAGCTATAATTCACCCCTCCACTTT. Protein sequence: CASSSLQLLNSYNSPLHF.

The V gene is TRBV5-6, the J gene TRBJ2-3; D is undetermined. Germline CDR1 and CDR2: SGHDT and YYEEEE. This CDR3 has 14 residues. Trimming took 3 bases from V and 0 from J, leaving 8 bases between them. CDR3 DNA sequence: TGTGCCAGCAGCTCCCTAAATAGCACAGATACGCAGTATTTT. This sequence encodes CASSSLNSTDTQYF. Together with reference TRBV5-6 and TRBJ2-3, the CDR3 gives the full variable domain: DAGVTQSPTHLIKTRGQQVTLRCSPKSGHDTVSWYQQALGQGPQFIFQYYEEEERQRGNFPDRFSGHQFPNYSSELNVNALLLGDSALYLCASSSLNSTDTQYFGPGTRLTVL.

The rearrangement links TRBV27 to TRBJ2-1; 9 bases agree with TRBD1. V was pared by 3 bases and J by 4 bases, with 7 bases of the junction left unmatched. The CDR3 contains 16 residues. The germline V gene encodes CDR1 MNHEY and CDR2 SMNVEV (reference sequence). The CDR3 sequence is CASSLFRDRVYNEQFF. The CDR3 nucleotides are TGTGCCAGCAGTTTGTTCCGGGACAGGGTTTACAATGAGCAGTTCTTC.

The chain couples TRBV11-2 to TRBJ2-3; the match to TRBD1 covers 7 bases. Germline CDR1 and CDR2: SGHAT and FQNNGV. CDR3 length: 19 residues. V was pared by 5 bases and J by 2 bases, with 19 bases of the junction left unmatched. Here the CDR3 reads CASSTPWDDGTDNTDTQYF. The DNA of the CDR3 is TGTGCCAGCAGCACGCCATGGGATGACGGGACAGATAACACAGATACGCAGTATTTT.

J is TRBJ1-2 and V is TRBV19, with 11 bases that match TRBD1. Germline assignment: CDR1 LNHDA and CDR2 SQIVND (reference sequence). The CDR3 runs 17 residues. Trimming at V came to 3 bases and at J to 11 bases, leaving 17 bases not matched to a gene. This CDR3 reads CASSIASRTGGGKRYTF. CDR3 nucleotides: TGTGCCAGTAGTATTGCTTCCCGGACAGGGGGCGGAAAGAGATACACCTTC.

J is TRBJ2-5 and V is TRBV5-6; 7 bases map to TRBD1. The CDR3 is 14 residues long. CDR1 SGHDT and CDR2 YYEEEE come from the germline V gene. V was pared by 2 bases and J by 0 bases, with 1 base of the junction left unmatched. The CDR3 nucleotides read TGTGCCAGCAGCTTACAGGGGTACCAAGAGACCCAGTACTTC. Translating gives CASSLQGYQETQYF.

As for this clone: Other DNA variants within this sample encode the same CDR3. This chain connects TRBV27 to TRBJ1-4; D remains ambiguous. The ends were cut back, 5 bases at V and 0 bases at J, with 4 bases in the middle. Germline V gene lookup returns CDR1 MNHEY and CDR2 SMNVEV (reference sequence). The CDR3 runs 13 residues. The CDR3 sequence: CASSLSTNEKLFF. For the CDR3, the DNA is TGTGCCAGCAGTCTCTCAACTAATGAAAAACTGTTTTTT. The full variable domain, rest sourced from reference TRBV27 and TRBJ1-4, is EAQVTQNPRYLITVTGKKLTVTCSQNMNHEYMSWYRQDPGLGLRQIYYSMNVEVTDKGDVPEGYKVSRKEKRNFPLILESPSPNQTSLYFCASSLSTNEKLFFGSGTQLSVL.

The chain combines TRBV7-3 with TRBJ2-3, with 12 bases identical to TRBD2. The ends lost 4 bases at V and 4 bases at J; junction bases unmatched: 15. The germline gives CDR1 SGHTA, CDR2 FQGTGA. CDR3 size: 19 residues. CDR3: CASSSGSLLAGGRSDTQYF. The DNA for the CDR3 is TGTGCCAGCAGCTCAGGTTCCCTTCTAGCGGGGGGGCGTTCAGATACGCAGTATTTT.

The chain links TRBV28 to TRBJ2-7, with 11 bases identical to TRBD1. J gave up 1 base and V 4 bases, and 6 bases lay outside the gene matches. Germline V gives CDR1 MDHEN, CDR2 SYDVKM. This CDR3 has 16 residues. For the CDR3, the DNA is TGTGCCAGCAGTTACCTAGGACAGGGGGCGTCCTACGAGCAGTACTTC. Translating it yields CASSYLGQGASYEQYF.

The gene calls are TRBV4-1 and TRBJ2-1, with 7 bases aligning to TRBD2. The CDR3 runs 17 residues. Germline CDR1 and CDR2: MGHRA and YSYEKL. Unmatched junction bases numbered 11, after V lost 1 base and J lost 5 bases. The CDR3 loop reads CASSQVLWTRGNNEQFF. The CDR3, as DNA: TGCGCCAGCAGCCAAGTATTATGGACTAGGGGAAACAATGAGCAGTTCTTC.

The sample holds a few counts of this clone. The same CDR3 can be traced to other DNA sequences in this sample. The rearrangement links TRBV5-1 to TRBJ1-1; D ambiguous. The V end was cut by 0 bases, the J end by 2 bases, with 8 bases between. Germline assignment: CDR1 SGHRS and CDR2 YFSETQ. The length of the CDR3 is 14 residues. The CDR3 region is CASSLAGSNTEAFF. The DNA for the CDR3 is TGCGCCAGCAGCTTGGCCGGAAGTAACACTGAAGCTTTCTTT.

V gene TRBV7-2 combines with J gene TRBJ2-7; 8 bases fit TRBD1. The germline gives CDR1 SGHTA, CDR2 FQGNSA. With V trimmed by 4 bases and J by 5 bases, 7 bases remained unmatched. The CDR3 consists of 14 residues. In DNA, the CDR3 is TGTGCCAGCAGCTCTTGGACAGGGAACGACGAGCAGTACTTC. Amino acid sequence: CASSSWTGNDEQYF.

The chain employs TRBV5-6 and TRBJ1-4; D might be TRBD1 (5 bases). The CDR3 is made up of 16 amino acids. Per the germline V gene, CDR1 is SGHDT and CDR2 is YYEEEE. Trimming cost V 3 bases and J 7 bases, with 19 bases left between them. CDR3 nucleotide sequence: TGTGCCAGCAGCTCCAATACAGGCAGTCCGGGTGAAAAACTGTTTTTT. It encodes CASSSNTGSPGEKLFF.

To note about this clone: Other DNA sequences in this sample translate to the same CDR3. The chain is built from TRBV28 and TRBJ1-1, with 7 positions matching TRBD1. CDR1 and CDR2 (germline): MDHEN, SYDVKM. This CDR3 is built from 12 residues. V lost 6 bases, J lost 5 bases, and 3 bases stayed unmatched. The CDR3 loop is CASRLQGTEAFF. DNA of the CDR3: TGTGCCAGCAGACTACAGGGGACTGAAGCTTTCTTT.

Remarks on this clone: The sample has other DNA sequences that encode this CDR3 too. The chain employs TRBV18 and TRBJ1-1; perhaps TRBD1 as D (5 bases). The CDR3 runs to 13 residues. With 6 bases removed from V and 5 bases from J, the gap between germline ends came to 13 bases. Per germline, CDR1 KGHSH and CDR2 LQKENI. In DNA, the CDR3 is TGTGCCAGCTCCCCCCGGGAGGGGACTGAAGCTTTCTTT. The encoded protein is CASSPREGTEAFF.

Details on this clone: The same CDR3 is also encoded by other DNA sequences in this sample. The rearrangement joins TRBV6-5 to TRBJ2-5; D may be TRBD1 (6 bases). Germline values: CDR1 MNHEY, CDR2 SVGAGI. The CDR3 totals 15 residues. Trimming removed 0 bases at V and 1 base at J, with 9 bases between. This chain's CDR3 is CASSYSRDTQETQYF. In nucleotides, the CDR3 is TGTGCCAGCAGTTACTCGAGGGACACCCAAGAGACCCAGTACTTC.

This clone appeared once. The V gene is TRBV5-6, the J gene TRBJ2-1; no reliable D call. This CDR3 is built from 14 residues. The germline gives CDR1 SGHDT, CDR2 YYEEEE. With 4 bases removed from V and 6 bases from J, the gap between germline ends came to 14 bases. In DNA, the CDR3 is TGTGCCAGCAGCCGCGCCGGTGCGCTCAATGAGCAGTTCTTC. Amino acids: CASSRAGALNEQFF.

This chain joins TRBV7-2 and TRBJ1-2; tentative D call: TRBD1 (6 bases). V shed 6 bases and J shed 8 bases, with 19 bases lying between them. The germline V gene has CDR1 SGHTA and CDR2 FQGNSA. There are 14 residues in the CDR3. In DNA, the CDR3 is TGTGCCAGCAGATTTACCGGGACACCCCAGGGCTACACCTTC. Its translation is CASRFTGTPQGYTF.

The count of this clone is one. The chain uses TRBV5-8 and TRBJ1-1; 7 nucleotides align to TRBD1. The CDR3 consists of 14 residues. Looked up from germline, CDR1 is SGHTS and CDR2 is YDEGEE. The trim removed 3 bases at V and 2 bases at J, leaving 4 bases unmatched. CDR3 nucleotide sequence: TGTGCCAGCAGCTGGGGGACAGCTAACACTGAAGCTTTCTTT. This codes for CASSWGTANTEAFF. The full variable domain, rest sourced from reference TRBV5-8 and TRBJ1-1, is EAGVTQSPTHLIKTRGQQATLRCSPISGHTSVYWYQQALGLGLQFLLWYDEGEERNRGNFPPRFSGRQFPNYSSELNVNALELEDSALYLCASSWGTANTEAFFGQGTRLTVV.

The genes are TRBV28 and TRBJ2-1; 8 bases agree with TRBD1. The CDR3 contains 16 residues. Per the germline V gene, CDR1 is MDHEN and CDR2 is SYDVKM. The trim removed 3 bases at V and 0 bases at J, leaving 4 bases unmatched. Written as DNA, the CDR3 is TGTGCCAGCAGTTTTGGACAGGGTAGCTCCTACAATGAGCAGTTCTTC. As protein: CASSFGQGSSYNEQFF.